A selection of T cell receptor beta chains follows, all from one sample in a study of regulatory T cells in long-lasting Graves disease. TCRdb re-called the multiplex PCR reads with MiXCR, one entry per CDR3 protein. This table holds 200,000 to 250,000 distinct CDR3 sequences, 15% to 20% found once. The sequencing here drew on peripheral blood mononuclear cells (PBMCs), taken at new diagnosis, from a patient treated with antithyroid drugs. The receptors here all came from a female donor with Graves disease. CDR3s leave out the opening cysteine and the closing phenylalanine or tryptophan.

j_call | v_call | cdr3_aa
TRBJ1-1 | TRBV3-1 | ASSQRSGSNTEAF
TRBJ1-5 | TRBV12-3/TRBV12-4 | ASSLYGGVGSNQPQH
TRBJ1-4 | TRBV28 | ASSLSGTAPLELF
TRBJ2-1 | TRBV6-1 | ASWRQGVNEQF
TRBJ2-1 | TRBV4-1 | ASSQDLAGGPTYNEQF
TRBJ2-7 | TRBV19 | ASSTIAGGPDEQY
TRBJ2-7 | TRBV30 | AWSTQGYEQY
TRBJ2-5 | TRBV12-3/TRBV12-4 | ASSLTGGEETQY
TRBJ2-1 | TRBV2 | ATGGLAGVNEQF
TRBJ2-5 | TRBV19 | ASPRRDQETQY
TRBJ1-1 | TRBV7-9 | ASSRQTGAPEAF
TRBJ1-2 | TRBV6-1 | ASSARDRAHYGYT
TRBJ2-1 | TRBV11-2 | ASSSTGPRVVEQF
TRBJ2-7 | TRBV19 | ASSIGREQY
TRBJ2-1 | TRBV7-2 | ASSRGLAGEAEQF
TRBJ2-7 | TRBV27 | ASSLGNSYEQY
TRBJ2-7 | TRBV2 | ASRKTGGAYEQY
TRBJ1-6 | TRBV7-2 | ASSLEGRVRNSPLI
TRBJ1-3 | TRBV20-1 | SALQGTTGNTIY
TRBJ2-6 | TRBV5-1 | ASSLERPGANVLT
TRBJ1-2 | TRBV7-9 | ASSLGGHSYGYT
TRBJ2-4 | TRBV27 | ASSPYIRAEIAKNIQY
TRBJ2-3 | TRBV5-4 | ASSPEGTSTDTQY
TRBJ2-5 | TRBV7-9 | ASTRLDRGRETQY
TRBJ2-5 | TRBV2 | ASSADRVRQETQY
TRBJ1-1 | TRBV7-9 | ASTMTGGTEAF
TRBJ2-5 | TRBV10-3 | AISNWGGGGSETQY
TRBJ2-7 | TRBV28 | ASSLGNPLYEQY
TRBJ1-1 | TRBV7-2 | ASSSGRNTEAF
TRBJ1-2 | TRBV6-2/TRBV6-3 | ASSYFNPSGYT
TRBJ2-1 | TRBV7-2 | ASSFGLAGGYEQF
TRBJ2-3 | TRBV7-3 | ASSLTGLFTDTQY
- | TRBV29-1 | SVEAGQTYEQY
TRBJ1-1 | TRBV6-2/TRBV6-3 | ASSVVTVNTEAF
TRBJ1-5 | TRBV12-3/TRBV12-4 | ASSLIRAQPQH
TRBJ2-5 | TRBV4-2 | ASSQDRQGSETQY
TRBJ2-7 | TRBV30 | ACEGSGSRLDEQY
TRBJ2-5 | TRBV27 | ASADRAEETQY
TRBJ2-1 | TRBV12-3/TRBV12-4 | ASSSYPNEQF
TRBJ1-5 | TRBV19 | ASGRDRASNQPQH
TRBJ2-3 | TRBV5-6 | ASSPLGREDADTQY
TRBJ2-5 | TRBV6-1 | ASSATETQY
TRBJ1-2 | TRBV19 | ASSDRGNYGYT
TRBJ2-4 | TRBV20-1 | SARDGGQGAKNIQY
TRBJ1-2 | TRBV3-1 | ASSLDGELYGYT
TRBJ2-7 | TRBV2 | AISPGPRDEQY
TRBJ2-2 | TRBV9 | ASSVEGTSGSGELF
TRBJ1-2 | TRBV7-9 | ASSLGQGANGYT
TRBJ2-1 | TRBV7-3 | ASSETSGPYNEQF
TRBJ1-1 | TRBV4-2 | ASSLADTEAF
TRBJ2-2 | TRBV2 | ASKARGSTGELF
TRBJ1-1 | TRBV15 | ATARNTEAF